This T cell receptor (beta chain) was identified during a study of blood T cell repertoires in COVID-19. The germline V gene encodes CDR1 MDHEN and CDR2 SYDVKM. Trimming cost V 1 base and J 5 bases; bases outside gene matches: 5. The CDR3 totals 16 residues. The repertoire was sequenced with immunoSEQ multiplex PCR; TCRdb's copy has only in-frame clones and lacks some. Of roughly 150,000 clones in the sample, about four fifths are singletons; the top ten hold roughly 20%. The sequenced sample was PBMCs or T cells enriched from blood (not recorded which). The sequence came from a man aged 55 to 70 who had recovered from COVID-19. The rearrangement uses TRBV28 and TRBJ2-5; 12 bases align to TRBD1. In DNA, the CDR3 is TGTGCCAGCAGTTTATTGGGACAGGGGGCGCGCGAGACCCAGTACTTC. It specifies CASSLLGQGARETQYF.